These T cell receptor beta chains were read from a single sample in a study of cytomegalovirus exposure and HLA in healthy donors. Here immunoSEQ multiplex PCR was the method, and the copy in TCRdb shows in-frame clones only, minus some. Of about 140,000 clones in the sample, almost 80% are singletons; the top ten hold approximately 1%. Sequencing was performed on PBMCs. The receptors were sampled from a man between 18 and 29 years old in good health and CMV-seronegative. Each CDR3 is given with its conserved first and last residue. D genes are given only for firm matches. Only part of the rows carry a size: once, few, many, or a class if the clone is expanded.

clone_size,d_call,j_call,v_call,cdr3_nt,cdr3_aa
.,.,TRBJ1-1,TRBV5-1,TGCGCCAGCAGCTTTGGACAAAACACTGAAGCTTTCTTT,CASSFGQNTEAFF
.,.,TRBJ2-2,TRBV4-1,TGCGCCAGCCGGGCTGCAGGGGCCTTGCTCGGGGAGCTGTTTTTT,CASRAAGALLGELFF
once,.,TRBJ1-2,TRBV6-1,TGTGCCAGCAGTAGGGGGTATGGCTACACCTTC,CASSRGYGYTF
.,TRBD1,TRBJ1-6,TRBV5-5,TGTGCCAGCAGTCCAAAATGGACAGGGATGGCCGATTCACCCCTCCACTTT,CASSPKWTGMADSPLHF
.,.,TRBJ2-7,TRBV4-1,TGCGCCAGCAGCCAAACGACAGGCTCCTACGAGCAGTACTTC,CASSQTTGSYEQYF
.,.,TRBJ1-3,TRBV13,TGTGCCAGCAGCCCGTACGGGAGGGCAGACGGAAACACCATATATTTT,CASSPYGRADGNTIYF
.,TRBD1,TRBJ2-7,TRBV7-7,TGTGCTAGCAGCCCCCTACAGGGGGCTGAAGAGCAGTACTTC,CASSPLQGAEEQYF
few,.,TRBJ1-3,TRBV5-5,TGTGCCAGCAGCTTGGGGAGCTCTGGAAACACCATATATTTT,CASSLGSSGNTIYF
.,.,TRBJ2-7,TRBV18,TGTGCCAGCGCACGGGACTCCGAGCAGTACTTC,CASARDSEQYF
.,TRBD1,TRBJ1-1,TRBV30,TGTGCCGGGACCCCCGGGACAGGGCTTGGGAACACTGAAGCTTTCTTT,CAGTPGTGLGNTEAFF
.,.,TRBJ2-7,TRBV6-5,TGTGCCAGCAGTTCAGGGACCGGGACTCGACAGTACTTC,CASSSGTGTRQYF
.,TRBD1,TRBJ2-4,TRBV9,TGTGCCAGCTCCCACTCTATGGGGCAGGGGGCAGCCAAAAACATTCAGTACTTC,CASSHSMGQGAAKNIQYF
.,.,TRBJ2-6,TRBV19,TGTGCCAGTAGTAATACAGAACCCTCTGGGGCCAACGTCCTGACTTTC,CASSNTEPSGANVLTF
.,TRBD1,TRBJ1-4,TRBV7-9,TGTGCCAGCAGCGGACGGACAGGGGGGATTTGGACTAATGAAAAACTGTTTTTT,CASSGRTGGIWTNEKLFF
.,TRBD2,TRBJ2-5,TRBV6-5,TGTGCCAGCAGTTACGGCGGCGGGGGGGCTCGAGAGACCCAGTACTTC,CASSYGGGGARETQYF
.,.,TRBJ2-6,TRBV5-6,TGTGCCAGCAGCTTGCCGGGAGTCCTGACTTTC,CASSLPGVLTF
once,.,TRBJ2-7,TRBV7-9,TGTGCCAGCAGCTTGGCCGACTACGAGCAGTACTTC,CASSLADYEQYF
.,TRBD1,TRBJ2-1,TRBV5-1,TGCGCCAGCAGCTTGGCCGGGACAGGCCACAATGAGCAGTTCTTC,CASSLAGTGHNEQFF
.,.,TRBJ1-2,TRBV7-9,TGTGCCAGCATCAACACCGCTGACTATGGCTACACCTTC,CASINTADYGYTF
.,TRBD2,TRBJ2-3,TRBV11-2,TGTGCCAGCAGCGGCACTAGCGGGGGGCGAAGGGATACGCAGTATTTT,CASSGTSGGRRDTQYF
.,.,TRBJ2-3,TRBV29-1,TGCAGCGTTGAAAAGCGACTAAGCACAGATACGCAGTATTTT,CSVEKRLSTDTQYF
once,.,TRBJ2-5,TRBV19,TGTGCCAGTAGTAGCAGGGGTGAAGAGACCCAGTACTTC,CASSSRGEETQYF
few,.,TRBJ2-2,TRBV5-6,TGTGCCAGCAGCTCAAAGGGAGTAGTCAACACCGGGGAGCTGTTTTTT,CASSSKGVVNTGELFF
.,TRBD2,TRBJ2-5,TRBV2,TGTGCCAGCAGAGCAGACAGCGGGGGACAAGAGACCCAGTACTTC,CASRADSGGQETQYF
.,TRBD1,TRBJ1-2,TRBV27,TGTGCCAGCAGTAAAAGGGGGACAGTGAGCTATGGCTACACCTTC,CASSKRGTVSYGYTF
.,.,TRBJ2-5,TRBV7-7,TGTGCTAGCAGCTTAGGACACCTCCCAGAGACCCAGTACTTC,CASSLGHLPETQYF
.,TRBD1,TRBJ2-3,TRBV2,TGTGCCAGCAAGTCGGACAGGGCCAGCACAGATACGCAGTATTTT,CASKSDRASTDTQYF
.,.,TRBJ1-2,TRBV6-5,TGTGCCAGCAGCCTTCGAAGGACAACTAACTATGGCTACACCTTC,CASSLRRTTNYGYTF
.,TRBD1,TRBJ1-2,TRBV7-9,TGTGCCACTGGCGGTGGGCAACCAGGGGGCTATGGCTACACCTTC,CATGGGQPGGYGYTF
.,TRBD1,TRBJ2-5,TRBV29-1,TGCAGCGTGGGACAGGGGCCCGCTGAGTACTTC,CSVGQGPAEYF
.,TRBD1,TRBJ1-5,TRBV11-2,TGTGCCAGCAGCTTGGGACAGGGCGAGAATCAGCCCCAGCATTTT,CASSLGQGENQPQHF
.,TRBD2,TRBJ2-7,TRBV11-2,TGTGCCAGCAGAACGGGGGGCTACGAGCAGTACTTC,CASRTGGYEQYF
.,.,TRBJ2-1,TRBV7-2,TGTGCCAGCAGCTTAGATGGTCCGAGGGATGAGCAGTTCTTC,CASSLDGPRDEQFF
.,.,TRBJ1-2,TRBV6-5,TGTGCCAGCAGCGGACAACAGGTTTCCTATGGCTACACCTTC,CASSGQQVSYGYTF
.,TRBD1,TRBJ2-5,TRBV5-1,TGCGCCAGCAGCTCCATTCGCGTGGGGTATGGACAGGTGCAGGAGACCCAGTACTTC,CASSSIRVGYGQVQETQYF
.,.,TRBJ1-3,TRBV7-9,TGTGCCAGCAGCCGGGGGGAAGGAAACACCATATATTTT,CASSRGEGNTIYF
.,TRBD1,TRBJ2-7,TRBV7-8,TGTGCCAGCAGGCCTAGACAGGGCTCCTACGAGCAGTACTTC,CASRPRQGSYEQYF
once,.,TRBJ2-2,TRBV9,TGTGCCAGCAGCGCAGGACAGAACACCGGGGAGCTGTTTTTT,CASSAGQNTGELFF
.,.,TRBJ1-1,TRBV28,TGTGCCAGCAAATCCACAGGGAGAAGGGACACTGAAGCTTTCTTT,CASKSTGRRDTEAFF
.,TRBD1,TRBJ1-6,TRBV6-1,TGTGCCAGCAGTGAAAGGATGCCCGGGACAGGGAGTAATTCACCCCTCCACTTT,CASSERMPGTGSNSPLHF
few,.,TRBJ1-5,TRBV27,TGTGCCAGCAGTTCTCACAGGGTTCCAAATCAGCCCCAGCATTTT,CASSSHRVPNQPQHF
.,.,TRBJ2-6,TRBV5-8,TGTGCCAGCCTGAAGAAGACAGGTTTTTTTCTTGGGGCCAACGTCCTGACTTTC,CASLKKTGFFLGANVLTF
.,TRBD1,TRBJ2-2,TRBV5-1,TGCGCCAGCAGCAAGCCCGGGACAGCTGCGAACACCGGGGAGCTGTTTTTT,CASSKPGTAANTGELFF
once,.,TRBJ2-7,TRBV7-2,TGTGCCAGCAGCTTTAAGTTGGCCTTTCACTACGAGCAGTACTTC,CASSFKLAFHYEQYF
.,.,TRBJ1-1,TRBV30,TGTGCCTGGATAATCGGCAGGCTGAACACTGAAGCTTTCTTT,CAWIIGRLNTEAFF
.,TRBD1,TRBJ2-5,TRBV5-4,TGTGCCAGCAGCTTAGAAGGGACAGGGCCGGCCCAAGAGACCCAGTACTTC,CASSLEGTGPAQETQYF
.,TRBD1,TRBJ2-7,TRBV5-6,TGTGCCAGCAGCTTCGAAGACAGGGTTTACGAGCAGTACTTC,CASSFEDRVYEQYF
once,.,TRBJ2-7,TRBV29-1,TGCAGCGTTGAAGGGCTAGCCTACGAGCAGTACTTC,CSVEGLAYEQYF
.,.,TRBJ1-1,TRBV19,TGTGCCAGTAGCACAAAAAGGAGGGCGGGGGAAGCTTTCTTT,CASSTKRRAGEAFF
.,.,TRBJ1-5,TRBV19,TGTGCCAGTATTGCAGGGATCGGTCAGCCCCAGCATTTT,CASIAGIGQPQHF
.,TRBD2,TRBJ2-7,TRBV27,TGTGCCAGCAGCCCTCGGGGGGGACCCTCCTACGAGCAGTACTTC,CASSPRGGPSYEQYF
.,.,TRBJ2-7,TRBV7-9,TGTGCCAGCAGCTTGATAGATTACGAGCAGTACTTC,CASSLIDYEQYF
once,.,TRBJ2-6,TRBV18,TGTGCCAGCTCACTCGGGTACTCTGGGGCCAACGTCCTGACTTTC,CASSLGYSGANVLTF
.,.,TRBJ1-3,TRBV11-3,TGTGCCAGCAGCTTAGATCCAAGGCCAGGCCCTGGAAACACCATATATTTT,CASSLDPRPGPGNTIYF